This entry lists 5 T cell receptor beta chains sequenced from one sample in a study of long-term antiretroviral therapy in people with HIV. At survey level, the immunoSEQ assay was run in its v3.0 version. Produced via immunoSEQ multiplex PCR; TCRdb's table is partial and in-frame only. This sample yields more than 20,000 clones, of which more than 85% are seen a single time; more than 3% belongs to the top ten. Sequencing used unsorted PBMCs, obtained 1.9 years after starting antiretroviral therapy. The receptors come from a woman aged 25 to 45 with HIV.

V gene TRBV4-1 combines with J gene TRBJ1-5; D gene unclear. Germline V lookup: CDR1 MGHRA, CDR2 YSYEKL. The CDR3 runs to 13 residues. V was cut by 0 bases and J by 6 bases, with 6 bases left in between. The CDR3 DNA is TGCGCCAGCAGCCAAGAAAAAGGTCAGCCCCAGCATTTT. Translating it yields CASSQEKGQPQHF.

The CDR3 sequence: CASSVWGGGYTF. The CDR3 nucleotides read TGTGCCAGCAGTGTATGGGGTGGAGGCTACACCTTC. The chain joins TRBV2 to TRBJ1-2; D is ambiguous. Germline V gene lookup returns CDR1 SNHLY and CDR2 FYNNEI. The CDR3 runs to 12 residues. V lost 4 bases and J 8 bases, leaving 11 bases between the germline ends.

This clone was observed a few times. This CDR3 reads CSVEGTVQETQYF. The CDR3 DNA follows: TGCAGCGTTGAGGGGACAGTCCAAGAGACCCAGTACTTC. V gene TRBV29-1 combines with J gene TRBJ2-5; 7 nucleotides agree with TRBD1. Unmatched junction bases numbered 2, after V lost 3 bases and J lost 1 base. The CDR3 totals 13 residues. Germline loops: CDR1 SQVTM, CDR2 ANQGSEA.

This clone was seen only a few times. The V and J genes are TRBV19 and TRBJ1-2; D remains unclear. Between the trimmed V and J ends, which lost 5 bases and 0 bases, there was a span of 13 bases. This CDR3 region has 15 residues. From germline, CDR1 is LNHDA and CDR2 SQIVND (reference sequence). Here the CDR3 DNA reads TGTGCCAGTAGTTCTCGGGATTTAGCTAACTATGGCTACACCTTC. It specifies CASSSRDLANYGYTF. Full variable domain (missing parts from reference TRBV19 and TRBJ1-2): DGGITQSPKYLFRKEGQNVTLSCEQNLNHDAMYWYRQDPGQGLRLIYYSQIVNDFQKGDIAEGYSVSREKKESFPLTVTSAQKNPTAFYLCASSSRDLANYGYTFGSGTRLTVV.

The CDR3 bases are TGTGCCACCTGCTTAGGGGGGTCGTACAATGAGCAGTTCTTC. Residues: CATCLGGSYNEQFF. The gene calls are TRBV27 and TRBJ2-1; D might be TRBD1 or TRBD2, each matching 6 bases. V lost 10 bases and J 4 bases, leaving 17 bases between the germline ends. CDR1 is MNHEY and CDR2 is SMNVEV in the germline V gene (reference sequence). This CDR3 is 14 amino acids long.